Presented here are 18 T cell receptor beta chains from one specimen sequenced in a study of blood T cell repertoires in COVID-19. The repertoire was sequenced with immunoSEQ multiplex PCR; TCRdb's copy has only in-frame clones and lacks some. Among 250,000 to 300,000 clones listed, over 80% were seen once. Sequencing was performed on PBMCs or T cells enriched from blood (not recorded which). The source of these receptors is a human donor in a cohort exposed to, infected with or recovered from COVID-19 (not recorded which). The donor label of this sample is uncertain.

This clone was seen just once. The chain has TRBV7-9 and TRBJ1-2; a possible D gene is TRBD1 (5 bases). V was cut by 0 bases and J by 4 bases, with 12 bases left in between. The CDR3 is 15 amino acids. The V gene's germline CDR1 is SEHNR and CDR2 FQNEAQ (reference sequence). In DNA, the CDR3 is TGTGCCAGCAGCTTAGCGGGACTGTCTATCTATGGCTACACCTTC. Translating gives CASSLAGLSIYGYTF.

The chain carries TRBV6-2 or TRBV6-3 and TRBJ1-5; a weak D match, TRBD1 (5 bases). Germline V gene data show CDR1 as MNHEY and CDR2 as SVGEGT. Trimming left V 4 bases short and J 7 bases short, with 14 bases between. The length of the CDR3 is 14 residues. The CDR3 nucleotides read TGTGCCAGCAGTTTTCCGGGGGGAGGACAGCCCCAGCATTTT. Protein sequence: CASSFPGGGQPQHF.

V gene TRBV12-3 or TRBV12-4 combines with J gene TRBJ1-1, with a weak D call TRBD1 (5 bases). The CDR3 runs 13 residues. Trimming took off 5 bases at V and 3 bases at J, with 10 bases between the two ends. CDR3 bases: TGTGCCAGCAGTGGGGGGGGGTACACTGAAGCTTTCTTT. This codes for CASSGGGYTEAFF.

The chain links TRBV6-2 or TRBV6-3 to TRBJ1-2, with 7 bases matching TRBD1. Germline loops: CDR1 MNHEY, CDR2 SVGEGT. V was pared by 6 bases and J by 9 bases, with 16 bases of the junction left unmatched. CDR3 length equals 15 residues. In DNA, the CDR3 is TGTGCCAGCAGCCCGGATACAGGGGTAGGGATCCGCTACACCTTC. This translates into CASSPDTGVGIRYTF.

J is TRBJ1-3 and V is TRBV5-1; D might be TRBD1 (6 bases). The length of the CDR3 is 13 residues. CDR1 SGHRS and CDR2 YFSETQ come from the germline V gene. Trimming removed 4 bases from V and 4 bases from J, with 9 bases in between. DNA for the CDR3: TGCGCCAGCAGCCCAGGGGACGGAAACACCATATATTTT. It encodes CASSPGDGNTIYF.

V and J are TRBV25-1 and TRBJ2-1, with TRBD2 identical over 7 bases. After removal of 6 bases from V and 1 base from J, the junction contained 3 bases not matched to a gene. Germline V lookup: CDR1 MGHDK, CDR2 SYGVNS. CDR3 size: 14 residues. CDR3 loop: CASSLGGSYNEQFF. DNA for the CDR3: TGTGCCAGCAGCTTGGGGGGGTCCTACAATGAGCAGTTCTTC.

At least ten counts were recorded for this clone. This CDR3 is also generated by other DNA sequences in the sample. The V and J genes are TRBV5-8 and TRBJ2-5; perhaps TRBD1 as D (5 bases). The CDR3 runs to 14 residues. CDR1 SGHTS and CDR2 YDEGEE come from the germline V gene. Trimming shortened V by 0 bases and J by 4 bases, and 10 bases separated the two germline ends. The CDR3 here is CASSLVARGETQYF. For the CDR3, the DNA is TGTGCCAGCAGCTTGGTGGCTAGGGGAGAGACCCAGTACTTC. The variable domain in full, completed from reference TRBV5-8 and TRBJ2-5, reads EAGVTQSPTHLIKTRGQQATLRCSPISGHTSVYWYQQALGLGLQFLLWYDEGEERNRGNFPPRFSGRQFPNYSSELNVNALELEDSALYLCASSLVARGETQYFGPGTRLLVL.

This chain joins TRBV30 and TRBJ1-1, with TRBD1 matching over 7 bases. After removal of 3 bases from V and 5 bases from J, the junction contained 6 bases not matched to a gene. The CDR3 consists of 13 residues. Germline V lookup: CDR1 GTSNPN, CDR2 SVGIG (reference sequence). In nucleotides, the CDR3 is TGTGCCTGGAGGTTAGGCAGGGGGACTGAAGCTTTCTTT. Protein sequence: CAWRLGRGTEAFF.

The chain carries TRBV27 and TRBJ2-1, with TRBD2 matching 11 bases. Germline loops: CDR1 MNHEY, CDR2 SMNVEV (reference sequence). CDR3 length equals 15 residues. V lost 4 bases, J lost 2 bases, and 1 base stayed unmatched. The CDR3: CASSSSGGTYNEQFF. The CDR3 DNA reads TGTGCCAGCAGTTCTAGCGGGGGGACCTACAATGAGCAGTTCTTC.

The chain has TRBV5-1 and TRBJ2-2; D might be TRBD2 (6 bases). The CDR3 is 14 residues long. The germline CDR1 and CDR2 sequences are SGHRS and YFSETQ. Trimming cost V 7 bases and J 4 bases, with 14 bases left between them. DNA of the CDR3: TGCGCCAGCGGACTATGGGGAGCCACCGGGGAGCTGTTTTTT. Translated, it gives CASGLWGATGELFF.

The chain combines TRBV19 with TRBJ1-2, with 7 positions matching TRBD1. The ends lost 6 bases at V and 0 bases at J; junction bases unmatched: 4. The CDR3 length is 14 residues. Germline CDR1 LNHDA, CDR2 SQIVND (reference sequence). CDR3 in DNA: TGTGCCAGTAGGGAGGACAGGACTAACTATGGCTACACCTTC. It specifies CASREDRTNYGYTF.

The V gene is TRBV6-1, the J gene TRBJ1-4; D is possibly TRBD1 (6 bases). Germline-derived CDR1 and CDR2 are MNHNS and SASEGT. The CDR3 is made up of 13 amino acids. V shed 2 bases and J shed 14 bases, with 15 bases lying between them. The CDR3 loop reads CASSERENRDLFF. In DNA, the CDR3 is TGTGCCAGCAGTGAAAGGGAGAACAGGGATCTGTTTTTT.

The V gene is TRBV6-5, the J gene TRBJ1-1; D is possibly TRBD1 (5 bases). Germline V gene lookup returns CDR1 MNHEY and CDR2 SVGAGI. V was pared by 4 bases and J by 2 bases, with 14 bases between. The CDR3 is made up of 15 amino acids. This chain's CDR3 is CASSFNRYGNTEAFF. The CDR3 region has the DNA TGTGCCAGCAGTTTCAACAGGTATGGAAACACTGAAGCTTTCTTT.

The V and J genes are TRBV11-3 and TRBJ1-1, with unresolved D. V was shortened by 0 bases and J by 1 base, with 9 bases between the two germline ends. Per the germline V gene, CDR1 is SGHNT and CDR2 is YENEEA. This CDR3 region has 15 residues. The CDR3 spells CASSLDSRWNTEAFF. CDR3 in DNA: TGTGCCAGCAGCTTAGATTCGAGGTGGAACACTGAAGCTTTCTTT.

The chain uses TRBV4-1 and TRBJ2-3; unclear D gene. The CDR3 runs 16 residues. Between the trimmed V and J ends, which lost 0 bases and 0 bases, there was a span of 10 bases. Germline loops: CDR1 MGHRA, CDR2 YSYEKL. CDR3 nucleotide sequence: TGCGCCAGCAGCCAAGAGGTAGCCCGTAGCACAGATACGCAGTATTTT. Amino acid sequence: CASSQEVARSTDTQYF.

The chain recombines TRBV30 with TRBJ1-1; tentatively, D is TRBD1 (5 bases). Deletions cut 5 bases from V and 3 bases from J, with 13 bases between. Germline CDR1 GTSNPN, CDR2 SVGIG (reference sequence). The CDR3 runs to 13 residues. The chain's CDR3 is CAWEGTGDTEAFF. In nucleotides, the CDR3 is TGTGCCTGGGAGGGGACGGGAGACACTGAAGCTTTCTTT.

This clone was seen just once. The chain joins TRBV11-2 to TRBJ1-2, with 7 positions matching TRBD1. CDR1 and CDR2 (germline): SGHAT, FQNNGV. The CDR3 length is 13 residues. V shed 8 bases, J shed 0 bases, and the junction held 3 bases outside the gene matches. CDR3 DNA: TGTGCCAGCGGGACAGTGACTAACTATGGCTACACCTTC. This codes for CASGTVTNYGYTF.

The DNA of the CDR3 is TGTGCCAGCAGCCAGGACAGCCAAGAGACCCAGTACTTC. Protein product: CASSQDSQETQYF. The chain combines TRBV5-6 with TRBJ2-5; a possible D gene is TRBD1 (6 bases). CDR3 length equals 13 residues. Germline assignment: CDR1 SGHDT and CDR2 YYEEEE. V lost 4 bases and J lost 1, with 8 bases in between.